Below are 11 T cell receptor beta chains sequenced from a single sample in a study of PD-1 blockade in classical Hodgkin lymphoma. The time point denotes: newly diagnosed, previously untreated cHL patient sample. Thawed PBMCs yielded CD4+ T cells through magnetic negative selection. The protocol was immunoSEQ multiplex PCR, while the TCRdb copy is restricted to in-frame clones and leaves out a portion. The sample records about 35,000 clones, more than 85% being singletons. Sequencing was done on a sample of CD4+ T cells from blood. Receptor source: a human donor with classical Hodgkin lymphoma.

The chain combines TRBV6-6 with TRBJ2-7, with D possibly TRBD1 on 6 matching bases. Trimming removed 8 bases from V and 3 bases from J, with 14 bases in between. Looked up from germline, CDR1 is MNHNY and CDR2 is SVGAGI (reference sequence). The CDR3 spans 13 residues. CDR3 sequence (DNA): TGTGCCAGCGGCAAACACAGGGACTACGAGCAGTACTTC. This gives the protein CASGKHRDYEQYF.

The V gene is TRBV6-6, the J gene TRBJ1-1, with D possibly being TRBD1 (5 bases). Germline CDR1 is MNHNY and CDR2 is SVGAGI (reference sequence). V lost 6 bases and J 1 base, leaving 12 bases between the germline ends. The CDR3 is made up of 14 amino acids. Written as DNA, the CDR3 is TGTGCCAGCAGGTCCATCACAGGGAACACTGAAGCTTTCTTT. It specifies CASRSITGNTEAFF.

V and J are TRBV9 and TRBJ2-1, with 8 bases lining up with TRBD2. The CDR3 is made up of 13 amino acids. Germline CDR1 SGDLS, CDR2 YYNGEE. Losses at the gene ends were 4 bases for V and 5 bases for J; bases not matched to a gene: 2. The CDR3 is CASSLAGHNEQFF. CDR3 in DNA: TGTGCCAGCAGCCTAGCGGGTCACAATGAGCAGTTCTTC.

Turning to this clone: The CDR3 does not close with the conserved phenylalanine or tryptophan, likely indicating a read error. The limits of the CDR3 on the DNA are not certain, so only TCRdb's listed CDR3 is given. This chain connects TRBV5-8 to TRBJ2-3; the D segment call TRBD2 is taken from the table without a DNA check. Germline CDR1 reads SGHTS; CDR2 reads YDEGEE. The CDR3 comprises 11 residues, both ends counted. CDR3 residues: CASSLSGSLVS.

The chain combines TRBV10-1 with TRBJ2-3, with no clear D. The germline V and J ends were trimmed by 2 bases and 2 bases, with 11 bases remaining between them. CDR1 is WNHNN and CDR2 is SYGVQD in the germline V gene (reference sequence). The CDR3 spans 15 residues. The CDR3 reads CASSETYSYTDTQYF. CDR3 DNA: TGCGCCAGCAGTGAGACTTACTCCTACACAGATACGCAGTATTTT.

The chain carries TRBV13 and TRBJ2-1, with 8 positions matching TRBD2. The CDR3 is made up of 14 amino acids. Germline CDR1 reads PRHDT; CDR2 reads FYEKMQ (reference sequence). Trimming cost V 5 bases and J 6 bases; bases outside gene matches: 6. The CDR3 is CASSGNGGGNEQFF. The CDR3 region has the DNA TGTGCCAGCAGCGGCAACGGGGGGGGCAATGAGCAGTTCTTC.

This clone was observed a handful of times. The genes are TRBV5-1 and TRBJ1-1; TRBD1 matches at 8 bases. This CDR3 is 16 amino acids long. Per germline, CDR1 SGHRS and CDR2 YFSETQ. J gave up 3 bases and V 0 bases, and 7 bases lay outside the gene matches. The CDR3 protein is CASSLGSGGRDTEAFF. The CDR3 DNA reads TGCGCCAGCAGCTTGGGGTCAGGGGGCAGGGACACTGAAGCTTTCTTT.

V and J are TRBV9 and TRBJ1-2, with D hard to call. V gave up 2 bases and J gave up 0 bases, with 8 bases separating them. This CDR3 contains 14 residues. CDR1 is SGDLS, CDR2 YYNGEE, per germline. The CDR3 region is CASSVLGTNYGYTF. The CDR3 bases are TGTGCCAGCAGCGTTTTGGGGACTAACTATGGCTACACCTTC.

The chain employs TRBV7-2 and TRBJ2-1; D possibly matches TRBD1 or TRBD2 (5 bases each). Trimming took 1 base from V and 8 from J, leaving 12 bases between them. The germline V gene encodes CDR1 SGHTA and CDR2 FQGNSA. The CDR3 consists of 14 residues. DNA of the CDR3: TGTGCCAGCAGCTTAGTTGGTGTGGGGGATGAGCAGTTCTTC. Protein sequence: CASSLVGVGDEQFF.

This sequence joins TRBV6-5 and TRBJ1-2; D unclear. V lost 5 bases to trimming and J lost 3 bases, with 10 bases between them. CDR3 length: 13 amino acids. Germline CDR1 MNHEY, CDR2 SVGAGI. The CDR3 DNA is TGTGCCAGCAGTCCCCTCAGCGACTATGGCTACACCTTC. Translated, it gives CASSPLSDYGYTF.

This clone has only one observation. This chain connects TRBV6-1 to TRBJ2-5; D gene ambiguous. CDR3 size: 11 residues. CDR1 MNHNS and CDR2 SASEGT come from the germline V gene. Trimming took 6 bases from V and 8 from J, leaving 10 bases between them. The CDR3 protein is CASSPMGTQYF. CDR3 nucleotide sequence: TGTGCCAGCAGCCCGATGGGAACCCAGTACTTC.